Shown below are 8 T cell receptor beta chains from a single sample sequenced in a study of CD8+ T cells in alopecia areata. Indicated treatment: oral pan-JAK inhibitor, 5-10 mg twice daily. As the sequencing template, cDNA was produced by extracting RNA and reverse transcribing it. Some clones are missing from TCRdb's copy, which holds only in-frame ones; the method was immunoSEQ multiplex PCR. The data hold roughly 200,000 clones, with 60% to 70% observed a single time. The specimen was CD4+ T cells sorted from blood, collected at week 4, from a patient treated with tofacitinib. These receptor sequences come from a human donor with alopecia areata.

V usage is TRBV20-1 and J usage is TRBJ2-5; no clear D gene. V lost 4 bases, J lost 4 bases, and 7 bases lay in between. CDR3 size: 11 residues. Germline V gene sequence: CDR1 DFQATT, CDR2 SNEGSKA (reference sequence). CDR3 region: CSAIGRETQYF. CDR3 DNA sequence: TGCAGTGCTATTGGTAGAGAGACCCAGTACTTC.

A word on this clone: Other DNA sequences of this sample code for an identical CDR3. The DNA of the CDR3 is TGTGCCAGCAGCGTAAGGACAAGCACAGATACGCAGTATTTT. Protein: CASSVRTSTDTQYF. The V gene is TRBV9, the J gene TRBJ2-3, with D perhaps matching TRBD1 (5 bases). The CDR3 is 14 residues long. The V end lost 1 base, the J end lost 0 bases, and 6 bases lay between the germline ends. Per germline, CDR1 SGDLS and CDR2 YYNGEE. Variable domain in full (rest from reference TRBV9 and TRBJ2-3): DSGVTQTPKHLITATGQRVTLRCSPRSGDLSVYWYQQSLDQGLQFLIQYYNGEERAKGNILERFSAQQFPDLHSELNLSSLELGDSALYFCASSVRTSTDTQYFGPGTRLTVL.

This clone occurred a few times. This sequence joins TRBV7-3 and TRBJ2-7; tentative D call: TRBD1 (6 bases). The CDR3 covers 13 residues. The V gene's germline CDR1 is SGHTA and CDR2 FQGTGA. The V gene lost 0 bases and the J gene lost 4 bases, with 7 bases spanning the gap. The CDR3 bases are TGTGCCAGCAGCTTAACCACAGGGTACGAGCAGTACTTC. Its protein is CASSLTTGYEQYF.

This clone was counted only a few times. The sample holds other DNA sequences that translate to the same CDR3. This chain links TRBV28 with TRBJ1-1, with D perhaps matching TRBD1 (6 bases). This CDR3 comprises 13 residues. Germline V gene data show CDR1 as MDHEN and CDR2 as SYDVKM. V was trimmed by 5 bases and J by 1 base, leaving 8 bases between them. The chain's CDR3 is CASSPGQNTEAFF. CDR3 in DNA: TGTGCCAGCAGTCCGGGACAGAACACTGAAGCTTTCTTT. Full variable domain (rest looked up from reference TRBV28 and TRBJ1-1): DVKVTQSSRYLVKRTGEKVFLECVQDMDHENMFWYRQDPGLGLRLIYFSYDVKMKEKGDIPEGYSVSREKKERFSLILESASTNQTSMYLCASSPGQNTEAFFGQGTRLTVV.

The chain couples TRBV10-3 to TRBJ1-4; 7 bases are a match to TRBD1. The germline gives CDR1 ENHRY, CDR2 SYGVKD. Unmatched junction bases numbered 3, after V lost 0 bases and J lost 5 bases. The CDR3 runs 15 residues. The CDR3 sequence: CAISESGTDNEKLFF. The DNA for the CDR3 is TGTGCCATCAGTGAGTCCGGGACAGACAATGAAAAACTGTTTTTT.

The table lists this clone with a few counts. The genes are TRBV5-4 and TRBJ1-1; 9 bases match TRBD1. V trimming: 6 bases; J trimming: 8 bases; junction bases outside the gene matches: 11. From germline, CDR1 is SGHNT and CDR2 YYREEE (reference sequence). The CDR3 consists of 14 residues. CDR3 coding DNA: TGTGCCAGCATGAGGACAGGGGAGAAGATGGAAGCTTTCTTT. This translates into CASMRTGEKMEAFF.

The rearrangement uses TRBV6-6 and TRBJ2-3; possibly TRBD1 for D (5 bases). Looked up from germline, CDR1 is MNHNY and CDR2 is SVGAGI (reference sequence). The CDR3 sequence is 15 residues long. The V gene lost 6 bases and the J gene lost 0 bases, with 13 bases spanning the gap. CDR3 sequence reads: CASRARTPSTDTQYF. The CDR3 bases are TGTGCCAGCAGAGCGAGGACACCGAGCACAGATACGCAGTATTTT.

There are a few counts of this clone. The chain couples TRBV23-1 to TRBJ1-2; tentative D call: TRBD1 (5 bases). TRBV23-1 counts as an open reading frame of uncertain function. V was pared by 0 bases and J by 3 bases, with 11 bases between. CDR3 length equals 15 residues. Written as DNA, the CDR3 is TGCGCCAGCAGTCAATCTGGGGGGATTCACTATGGCTACACCTTC. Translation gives CASSQSGGIHYGYTF.